The clone carrying this T cell receptor (beta chain) registers medium-sized (0.01 to 0.1%) by frequency. One tube held mixed TRB-A and TRB-B primer pools for touch-down PCR. For each CDR3 protein, TCRdb gives one entry from its re-call of the multiplex PCR reads, without DNA. Its table lists approximately 11,000 distinct CDR3 sequences. The sample belongs to a study of T cell clusters in autoimmune cytopenias. Roughly 38,000 genome equivalents of blood DNA were amplified for TRB. This CDR3 is 13 amino acids long. In germline, CDR1 is SGHNT, CDR2 YENEEA. The sample was also reused in another study, on T cell repertoires in aging, cancer and after chemotherapy.

The source of this sequence is a human donor in good health. The chain carries TRBV11-3 and TRBJ2-2; TCRdb's D call, TRBD1, is unchecked because there is no DNA. The specimen was peripheral blood. This CDR3 reads CASSSRATGELFF.